These 21 T cell receptor beta chains originate from one sample sequenced in a study of blood T cell repertoires in COVID-19. Sequencing was performed with immunoSEQ multiplex PCR; in TCRdb, only in-frame clones are kept and a portion is missing. The sample lists 200,000 to 250,000 clones, roughly 88% occurring once. The sequencing sample was made of peripheral blood. These TCRs come from a man aged 18 to 35 with active or convalescent COVID-19.

The rearrangement uses TRBV7-2 and TRBJ1-5; tentatively, D is TRBD1 (5 bases). Trimming stripped 9 bases from V and 1 base from J, with 16 bases between. The germline V gene encodes CDR1 SGHTA and CDR2 FQGNSA. The CDR3 has 15 amino acids. The CDR3 DNA sequence: TGTGCCAGTGGTTTTGTGGGGCAGAGCAATCAGCCCCAGCATTTT. Encoded protein: CASGFVGQSNQPQHF.

This chain links TRBV5-4 with TRBJ1-1; D gene unclear. CDR1 is SGHNT, CDR2 YYREEE, per germline (reference sequence). The CDR3 runs to 11 residues. V lost 4 bases and J lost 4, with 5 bases in between. The chain's CDR3 is CASSRGTEAFF. For the CDR3, the DNA is TGTGCCAGCAGCCGGGGCACTGAAGCTTTCTTT.

This chain connects TRBV21-1 to TRBJ2-7; whether TRBD2, the table's D call, matches the DNA was not checked. TRBV21-1 is listed as a pseudogene. This CDR3 comprises 12 residues. CDR3 sequence reads: CASSTRGGEQYF. For the CDR3, the DNA is TGTGCCAGCAGCACCAGGGGAGGGGAGCAGTACTTC.

The rearrangement uses TRBV18 and TRBJ1-2, with D perhaps matching TRBD1 (6 bases). V lost 3 bases and J lost 8, with 13 bases in between. The CDR3 runs 13 residues. In germline, CDR1 is KGHSH, CDR2 LQKENI. CDR3 region: CASSPSDSRGYTF. The CDR3 DNA sequence: TGTGCCAGCTCACCCTCGGACAGCCGGGGCTACACCTTC.

This chain links TRBV7-2 with TRBJ2-1; TRBD2 agrees at 7 bases. Germline V gene data show CDR1 as SGHTA and CDR2 as FQGNSA. V dropped 5 bases and J dropped 9; count of bases not matched to a gene: 7. The CDR3 is 13 amino acids. CDR3 sequence: CASSPGPSGEQFF. Here the CDR3 DNA reads TGTGCCAGCAGCCCAGGCCCTAGCGGTGAGCAGTTCTTC. The whole variable domain, filled in from reference TRBV7-2 and TRBJ2-1, reads GAGVSQSPSNKVTEKGKDVELRCDPISGHTALYWYRQSLGQGLEFLIYFQGNSAPDKSGLPSDRFSAERTGGSVSTLTIQRTQQEDSAVYLCASSPGPSGEQFFGPGTRLTVL.

V usage is TRBV6-5 and J usage is TRBJ2-5; D remains ambiguous. Germline lookup yields CDR1 MNHEY and CDR2 SVGAGI. V was cut by 6 bases and J by 2 bases, with 10 bases left in between. CDR3 length: 13 residues. The DNA for the CDR3 is TGTGCCAGCAGCCCCCAGGATCAAGAGACCCAGTACTTC. This encodes CASSPQDQETQYF.

The genes are TRBV6-5 and TRBJ1-1, with 7 bases fitting TRBD1. V lost 2 bases, J lost 1 base, and 4 bases stayed unmatched. CDR3 size: 15 residues. Germline loops: CDR1 MNHEY, CDR2 SVGAGI. Written as DNA, the CDR3 is TGTGCCAGCAGTTACCAGACAGGGAAGAACACTGAAGCTTTCTTT. The encoded protein is CASSYQTGKNTEAFF.

This chain joins TRBV30 and TRBJ1-5, with TRBD1 matching over 7 bases. Germline V gives CDR1 GTSNPN, CDR2 SVGIG (reference sequence). The CDR3 extends over 16 amino acids. V shed 1 base and J 5 bases; nucleotides not matched to a gene: 11. CDR3 residues: CAWSAKLQGNDQPQHF. The CDR3 DNA follows: TGTGCCTGGAGTGCTAAATTACAGGGGAACGATCAGCCCCAGCATTTT.

The J gene is TRBJ2-3, the V gene TRBV19, with 11 bases lining up with TRBD2. Germline lookup yields CDR1 LNHDA and CDR2 SQIVND (reference sequence). The length of the CDR3 is 14 residues. Trimming cost V 5 bases and J 10 bases; bases outside gene matches: 8. CDR3 loop: CASSVAGGPGAQYF. CDR3 coding DNA: TGTGCCAGTAGTGTAGCGGGGGGGCCCGGGGCGCAGTATTTT.

The chain recombines TRBV19 with TRBJ1-6, with TRBD1 matching over 10 bases. The CDR3 is 16 residues long. Germline CDR1 and CDR2: LNHDA and SQIVND (reference sequence). V dropped 5 bases and J dropped 7; count of bases not matched to a gene: 8. Here the CDR3 reads CASSFLPGQGNSPLHF. The CDR3 DNA reads as TGTGCCAGTAGTTTCTTACCGGGACAGGGGAATTCACCCCTCCACTTT.

This chain connects TRBV7-2 to TRBJ2-7; D is uncertain. V lost 1 base and J 0 bases, leaving 13 bases between the germline ends. This CDR3 spans 16 amino acids. Germline values: CDR1 SGHTA, CDR2 FQGNSA. CDR3 bases: TGTGCCAGCAGCTTAGGATCGTTAATTAGCTCCTACGAGCAGTACTTC. It encodes CASSLGSLISSYEQYF.

CDR3 protein: CASSIGTSGFNEQFF. Written as DNA, the CDR3 is TGTGCCAGTAGTATAGGGACTAGCGGGTTCAATGAGCAGTTCTTC. This chain uses TRBV19 with TRBJ2-1, with 11 bases matching TRBD2. CDR1 is LNHDA, CDR2 SQIVND, per germline (reference sequence). With 1 base clipped from V and 6 bases from J, the junction kept 2 bases outside the gene matches. The CDR3 is 15 amino acids.

The chain combines TRBV9 with TRBJ2-7, with TRBD1 matching 8 bases. Germline CDR1 SGDLS, CDR2 YYNGEE. This CDR3 contains 14 residues. V gave up 1 base and J gave up 6 bases; unmatched junction bases: 6. The CDR3 coding sequence is TGTGCCAGCAGCGTATCCGGGACAGGCACCGAGCAGTACTTC. It translates to CASSVSGTGTEQYF.

The chain couples TRBV30 to TRBJ1-5; TRBD1 is a possible D gene (5 bases). Germline-derived CDR1 and CDR2 are GTSNPN and SVGIG (reference sequence). V was trimmed by 0 bases and J by 6 bases, leaving 9 bases between them. The length of the CDR3 is 13 residues. The CDR3 region is CAWSVGALQPQHF. The CDR3, as DNA: TGTGCCTGGAGTGTAGGGGCGCTTCAGCCCCAGCATTTT.

The V gene is TRBV9, the J gene TRBJ1-2, with 7 bases that match TRBD1. CDR3 length: 18 residues. CDR1 and CDR2 (germline): SGDLS, YYNGEE. Trimming cost V 0 bases and J 5 bases; bases outside gene matches: 16. The CDR3 here is CASSVVGGSTGQRYGYTF. The DNA for the CDR3 is TGTGCCAGCAGCGTAGTTGGAGGATCAACGGGACAGAGATATGGCTACACCTTC.

Only a few counts were recorded for this clone. V gene TRBV11-2 combines with J gene TRBJ1-6; D remains unclear. Germline CDR1 reads SGHAT; CDR2 reads FQNNGV. This CDR3 is built from 15 residues. V was shortened by 1 base and J by 6 bases, with 10 bases between the two germline ends. The CDR3 protein is CASSLALPPNSPLHF. The CDR3 region has the DNA TGTGCCAGCAGCTTAGCACTGCCCCCTAATTCACCCCTCCACTTT.

The chain joins TRBV11-2 to TRBJ2-5; perhaps TRBD2 as D (5 bases). CDR1 and CDR2 (germline): SGHAT, FQNNGV. Trimming removed 4 bases from V and 4 bases from J, with 13 bases in between. The CDR3 sequence is 14 residues long. The DNA for the CDR3 is TGTGCCAGCAGCTCCGACCGGGGAGTAGAGACCCAGTACTTC. Protein: CASSSDRGVETQYF.

The V gene is TRBV5-1, the J gene TRBJ1-1; 7 bases align to TRBD1. Germline V gene lookup returns CDR1 SGHRS and CDR2 YFSETQ. The CDR3 runs to 13 residues. J lost 4 bases, V lost 3 bases, and 3 bases had no gene match. The CDR3 DNA reads TGCGCCAGCAGCTCGACAGGGACCACTGAAGCTTTCTTT. Amino acids: CASSSTGTTEAFF.

This clone was counted between two and nine times. The chain carries TRBV6-5 and TRBJ1-2; 8 bases agree with TRBD1. Germline V gene sequence: CDR1 MNHEY, CDR2 SVGAGI. V lost 7 bases, J lost 5 bases, and 9 bases stayed unmatched. This CDR3 comprises 14 residues. The CDR3 nucleotides read TGTGCCAGCATTTTTTGGACAGGGAAGTATGGCTACACCTTC. Translated, it gives CASIFWTGKYGYTF.

The chain joins TRBV3-1 (or the pseudogene TRBV3-2) to TRBJ1-1; D remains ambiguous. The CDR3 has 13 amino acids. V was trimmed by 2 bases and J by 7 bases, leaving 11 bases between them. CDR1 and CDR2 from the germline V gene are LGHDT and YNNKEL (reference sequence). CDR3 coding DNA: TGTGCCAGCAGCCAAACTAGGTACGGTGAAGCTTTCTTT. As protein: CASSQTRYGEAFF.

This chain uses TRBV2 with TRBJ1-4, with TRBD1 matching over 10 bases. The germline CDR1 and CDR2 sequences are SNHLY and FYNNEI. V gave up 6 bases and J gave up 5 bases; unmatched junction bases: 3. This CDR3 is built from 14 residues. CDR3 in DNA: TGTGCCAGCAGACCGGGACAGGGGAATGAAAAACTGTTTTTT. The encoded protein is CASRPGQGNEKLFF.